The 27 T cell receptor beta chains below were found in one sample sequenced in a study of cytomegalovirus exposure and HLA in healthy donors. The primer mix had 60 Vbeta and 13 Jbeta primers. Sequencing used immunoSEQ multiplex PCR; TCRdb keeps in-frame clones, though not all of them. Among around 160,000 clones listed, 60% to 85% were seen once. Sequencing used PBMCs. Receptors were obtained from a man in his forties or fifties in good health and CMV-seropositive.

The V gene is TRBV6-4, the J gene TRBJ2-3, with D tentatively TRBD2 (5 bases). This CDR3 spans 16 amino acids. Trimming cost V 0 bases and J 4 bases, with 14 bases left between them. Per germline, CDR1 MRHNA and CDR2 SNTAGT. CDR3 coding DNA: TGTGCCAGCAGTGACTCGCCTAGCTCTGACGCAGATACGCAGTATTTT. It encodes CASSDSPSSDADTQYF.

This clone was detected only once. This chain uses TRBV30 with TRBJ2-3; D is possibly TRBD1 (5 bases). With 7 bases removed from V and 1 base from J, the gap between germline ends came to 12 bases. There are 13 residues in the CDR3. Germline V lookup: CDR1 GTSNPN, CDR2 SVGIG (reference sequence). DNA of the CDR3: TGTGCCTCACGTTTCAGGGGCACAGATACGCAGTATTTT. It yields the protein CASRFRGTDTQYF. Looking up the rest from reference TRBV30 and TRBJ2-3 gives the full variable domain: SQTIHQWPATLVQPVGSPLSLECTVEGTSNPNLYWYRQAAGRGLQLLFYSVGIGQISSEVPQNLSASRPQDRQFILSSKKLLLSDSGFYLCASRFRGTDTQYFGPGTRLTVL.

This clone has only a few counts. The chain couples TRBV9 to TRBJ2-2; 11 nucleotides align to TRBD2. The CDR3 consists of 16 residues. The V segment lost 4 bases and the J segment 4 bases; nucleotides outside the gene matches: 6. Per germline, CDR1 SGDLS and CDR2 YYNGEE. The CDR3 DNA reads TGTGCCAGCAGCCCCTCCGGGACTAGCGGCACCGGGGAGCTGTTTTTT. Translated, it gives CASSPSGTSGTGELFF.

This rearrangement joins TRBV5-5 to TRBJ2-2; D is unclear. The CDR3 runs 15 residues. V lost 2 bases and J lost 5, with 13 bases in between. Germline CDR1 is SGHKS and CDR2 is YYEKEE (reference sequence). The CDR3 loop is CASSLIWPYTGELFF. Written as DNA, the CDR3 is TGTGCCAGCAGCTTAATCTGGCCTTATACCGGGGAGCTGTTTTTT.

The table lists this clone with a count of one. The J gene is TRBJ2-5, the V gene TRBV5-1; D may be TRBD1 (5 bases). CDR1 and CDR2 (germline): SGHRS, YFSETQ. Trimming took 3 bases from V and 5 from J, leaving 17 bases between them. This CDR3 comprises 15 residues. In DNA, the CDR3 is TGCGCCAGCAGCTCTTATGGACACTCTGGGGAGACCCAGTACTTC. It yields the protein CASSSYGHSGETQYF. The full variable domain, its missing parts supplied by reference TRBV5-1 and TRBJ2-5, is KAGVTQTPRYLIKTRGQQVTLSCSPISGHRSVSWYQQTPGQGLQFLFEYFSETQRNKGNFPGRFSGRQFSNSRSEMNVSTLELGDSALYLCASSSYGHSGETQYFGPGTRLLVL.

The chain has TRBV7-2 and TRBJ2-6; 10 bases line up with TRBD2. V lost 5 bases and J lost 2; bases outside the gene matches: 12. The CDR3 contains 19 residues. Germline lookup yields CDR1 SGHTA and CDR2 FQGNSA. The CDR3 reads CASSARGSSGSAGANVLTF. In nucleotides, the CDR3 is TGTGCCAGCAGCGCAAGGGGGTCTAGCGGGAGTGCTGGGGCCAACGTCCTGACTTTC.

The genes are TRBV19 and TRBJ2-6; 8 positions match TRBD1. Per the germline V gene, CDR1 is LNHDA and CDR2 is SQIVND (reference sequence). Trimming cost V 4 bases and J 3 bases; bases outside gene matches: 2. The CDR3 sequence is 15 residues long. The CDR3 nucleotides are TGTGCCAGTAGTAGGGGGACAGGTGGGGCCAACGTCCTGACTTTC. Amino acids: CASSRGTGGANVLTF.

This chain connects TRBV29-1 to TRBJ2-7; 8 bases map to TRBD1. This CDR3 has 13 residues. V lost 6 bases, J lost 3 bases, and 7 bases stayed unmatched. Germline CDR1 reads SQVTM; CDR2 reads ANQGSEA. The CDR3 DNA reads TGCAGCGTGCGGATGACAGGGGACTACGAGCAGTACTTC. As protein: CSVRMTGDYEQYF.

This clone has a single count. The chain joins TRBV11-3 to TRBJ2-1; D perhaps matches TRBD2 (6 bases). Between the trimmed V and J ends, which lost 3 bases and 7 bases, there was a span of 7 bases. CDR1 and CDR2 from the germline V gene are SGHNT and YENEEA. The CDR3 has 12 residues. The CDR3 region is CASSFGGNEQFF. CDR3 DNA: TGTGCCAGCAGCTTCGGGGGAAATGAGCAGTTCTTC.

The CDR3 DNA reads TGTGCCAGCTCACCACCCGCGGACACCCACGAGCAGTACTTC. Protein product: CASSPPADTHEQYF. The chain carries TRBV18 and TRBJ2-7; TRBD1 is a possible D gene (5 bases). CDR3 length: 14 residues. The V end lost 0 bases, the J end lost 5 bases, and 11 bases lay between the germline ends. Germline-derived CDR1 and CDR2 are KGHSH and LQKENI. The variable domain in full, completed from reference TRBV18 and TRBJ2-7, reads NAGVMQNPRHLVRRRGQEARLRCSPMKGHSHVYWYRQLPEEGLKFMVYLQKENIIDESGMPKERFSAEFPKEGPSILRIQQVVRGDSAAYFCASSPPADTHEQYFGPGTRLTVT.

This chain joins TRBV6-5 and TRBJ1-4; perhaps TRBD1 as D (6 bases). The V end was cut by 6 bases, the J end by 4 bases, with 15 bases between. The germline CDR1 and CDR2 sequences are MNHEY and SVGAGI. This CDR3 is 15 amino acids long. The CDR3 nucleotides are TGTGCCAGCAGCCGCAGGGGAAAAATTAATGAAAAACTGTTTTTT. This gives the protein CASSRRGKINEKLFF.

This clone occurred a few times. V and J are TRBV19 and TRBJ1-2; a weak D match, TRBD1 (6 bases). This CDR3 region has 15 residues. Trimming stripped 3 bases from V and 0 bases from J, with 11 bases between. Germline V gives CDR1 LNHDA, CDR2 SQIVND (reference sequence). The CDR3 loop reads CASSMGHQANYGYTF. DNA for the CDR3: TGTGCCAGTAGTATGGGACATCAAGCTAACTATGGCTACACCTTC.

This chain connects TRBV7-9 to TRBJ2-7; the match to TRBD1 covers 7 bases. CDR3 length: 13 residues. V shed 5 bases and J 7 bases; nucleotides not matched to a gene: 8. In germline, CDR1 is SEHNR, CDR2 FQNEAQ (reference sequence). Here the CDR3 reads CASSRDSPGEQYF. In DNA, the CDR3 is TGTGCCAGCAGCCGGGACAGCCCCGGGGAGCAGTACTTC.

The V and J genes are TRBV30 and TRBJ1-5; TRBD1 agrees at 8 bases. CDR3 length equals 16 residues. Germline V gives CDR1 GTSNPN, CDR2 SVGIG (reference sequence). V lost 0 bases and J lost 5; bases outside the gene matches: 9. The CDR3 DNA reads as TGTGCCTGGAGTGTAGCAGGACAGGGATGGGATCAGCCCCAGCATTTT. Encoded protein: CAWSVAGQGWDQPQHF.

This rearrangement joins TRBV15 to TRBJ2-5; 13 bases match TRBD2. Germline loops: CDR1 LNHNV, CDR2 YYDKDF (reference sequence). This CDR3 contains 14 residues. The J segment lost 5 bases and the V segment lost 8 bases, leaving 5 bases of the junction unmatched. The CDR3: CATQGLAGEETQYF. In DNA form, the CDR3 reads TGTGCCACCCAAGGACTAGCGGGAGAGGAGACCCAGTACTTC. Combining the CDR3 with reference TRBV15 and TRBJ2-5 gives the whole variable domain DAMVIQNPRYQVTQFGKPVTLSCSQTLNHNVMYWYQQKSSQAPKLLFHYYDKDFNNEADTPDNFQSRRPNTSFCFLDIRSPGLGDTAMYLCATQGLAGEETQYFGPGTRLLVL.

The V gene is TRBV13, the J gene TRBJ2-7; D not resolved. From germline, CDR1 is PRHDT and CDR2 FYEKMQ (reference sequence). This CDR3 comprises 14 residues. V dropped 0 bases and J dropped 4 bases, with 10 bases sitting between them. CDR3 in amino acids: CASSLGRSAYEQYF. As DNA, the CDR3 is TGTGCCAGCAGCTTAGGCCGGTCAGCGTACGAGCAGTACTTC.

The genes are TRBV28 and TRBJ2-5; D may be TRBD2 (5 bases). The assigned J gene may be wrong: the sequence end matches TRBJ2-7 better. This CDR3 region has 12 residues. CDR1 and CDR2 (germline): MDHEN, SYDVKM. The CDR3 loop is CASGLYSYEQYF. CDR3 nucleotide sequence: TGTGCCAGCGGACTCTACTCCTACGAGCAGTACTTC.

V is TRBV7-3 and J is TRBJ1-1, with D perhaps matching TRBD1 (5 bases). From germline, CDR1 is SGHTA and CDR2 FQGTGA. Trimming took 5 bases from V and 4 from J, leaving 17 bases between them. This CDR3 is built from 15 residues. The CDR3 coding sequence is TGTGCCAGCAGCCAACGACCGGGACTTTCCACTGAAGCTTTCTTT. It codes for CASSQRPGLSTEAFF.

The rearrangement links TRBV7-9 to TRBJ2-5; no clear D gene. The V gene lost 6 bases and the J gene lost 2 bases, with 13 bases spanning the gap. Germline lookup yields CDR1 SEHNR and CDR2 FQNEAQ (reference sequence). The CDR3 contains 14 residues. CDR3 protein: CASSPARIQETQYF. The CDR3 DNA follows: TGTGCCAGCAGTCCAGCTAGGATACAAGAGACCCAGTACTTC. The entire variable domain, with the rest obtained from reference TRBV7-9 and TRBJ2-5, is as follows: DTGVSQNPRHKITKRGQNVTFRCDPISEHNRLYWYRQTLGQGPEFLTYFQNEAQLEKSRLLSDRFSAERPKGSFSTLEIQRTEQGDSAMYLCASSPARIQETQYFGPGTRLLVL.

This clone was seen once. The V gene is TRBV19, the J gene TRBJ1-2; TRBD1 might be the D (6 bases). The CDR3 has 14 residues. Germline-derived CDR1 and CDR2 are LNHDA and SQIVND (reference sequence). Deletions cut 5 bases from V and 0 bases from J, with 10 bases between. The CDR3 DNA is TGTGCCAGTAGTCGGACAGTTACTAACTATGGCTACACCTTC. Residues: CASSRTVTNYGYTF.

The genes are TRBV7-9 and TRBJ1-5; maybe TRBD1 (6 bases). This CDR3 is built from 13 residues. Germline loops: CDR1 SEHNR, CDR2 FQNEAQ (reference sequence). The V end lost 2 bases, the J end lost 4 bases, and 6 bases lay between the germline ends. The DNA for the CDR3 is TGTGCCAGCAGCTTAAGGGGGAATCAGCCCCAGCATTTT. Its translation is CASSLRGNQPQHF.

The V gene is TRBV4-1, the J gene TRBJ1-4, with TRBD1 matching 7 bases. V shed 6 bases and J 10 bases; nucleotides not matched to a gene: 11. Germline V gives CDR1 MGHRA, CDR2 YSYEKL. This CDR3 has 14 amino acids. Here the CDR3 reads CASRLTGQGAKLFF. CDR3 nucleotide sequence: TGCGCCAGCAGACTGACAGGGCAAGGCGCAAAACTGTTTTTT.

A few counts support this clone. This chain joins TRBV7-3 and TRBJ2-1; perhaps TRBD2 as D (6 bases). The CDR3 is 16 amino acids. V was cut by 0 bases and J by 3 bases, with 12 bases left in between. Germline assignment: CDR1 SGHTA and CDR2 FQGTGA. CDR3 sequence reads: CASSLTGSGGYNEQFF. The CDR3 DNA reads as TGTGCCAGCAGCTTAACCGGGAGCGGAGGCTACAATGAGCAGTTCTTC.

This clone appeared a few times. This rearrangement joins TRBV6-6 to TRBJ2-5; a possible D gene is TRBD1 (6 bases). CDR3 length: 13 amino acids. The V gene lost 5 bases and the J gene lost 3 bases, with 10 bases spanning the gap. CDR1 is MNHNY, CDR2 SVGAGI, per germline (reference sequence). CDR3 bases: TGTGCCAGCAGTGGGGGCTGGGAAGAGACCCAGTACTTC. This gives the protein CASSGGWEETQYF.

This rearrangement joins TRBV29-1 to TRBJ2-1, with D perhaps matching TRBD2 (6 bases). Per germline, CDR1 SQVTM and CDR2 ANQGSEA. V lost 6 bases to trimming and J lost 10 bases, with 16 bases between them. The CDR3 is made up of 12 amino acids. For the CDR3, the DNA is TGCAGCGTCGGGACTTCGGGGTTGGAGCAGTTCTTC. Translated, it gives CSVGTSGLEQFF.

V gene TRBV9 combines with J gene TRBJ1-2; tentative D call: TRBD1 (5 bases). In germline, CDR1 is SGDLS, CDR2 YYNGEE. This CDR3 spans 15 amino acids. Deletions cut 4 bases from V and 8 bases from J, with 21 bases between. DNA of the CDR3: TGTGCCAGCAGCCCCCCCGAGGAGGGGAGGAAGGGCTACACCTTC. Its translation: CASSPPEEGRKGYTF.

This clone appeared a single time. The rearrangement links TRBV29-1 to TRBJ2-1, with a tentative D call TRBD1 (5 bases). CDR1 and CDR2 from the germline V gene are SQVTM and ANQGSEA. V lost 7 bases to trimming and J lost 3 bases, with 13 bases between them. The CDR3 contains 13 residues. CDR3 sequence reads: CSAIRQLYNEQFF. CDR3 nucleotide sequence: TGCAGCGCCATACGACAGCTCTACAATGAGCAGTTCTTC.